These T cell receptor beta chains were read from a single sample in a study of blood T cell repertoires in COVID-19. Repertoires were generated with immunoSEQ multiplex PCR, while TCRdb's copy carries only in-frame clones and drops some. The sample has 200,000 to 300,000 clones; around 80% are singletons. The sequenced sample consisted of peripheral blood. These receptors were obtained from a man aged 40-49 years who had recovered from COVID-19. CDR3s include the opening cysteine and the closing phenylalanine or tryptophan. Each record gives: V gene, J gene, D gene, clone size, CDR3 DNA, CDR3 protein. A D gene is named only where the DNA matches it firmly. Rows may omit the clone size; those that give it use once, few, many or a size class.

TRBV11-2	TRBJ1-4	NA	NA	TGTGCCAGCAGCTTAGGACAGATTAATGAAAAACTGTTTTTT	CASSLGQINEKLFF
TRBV7-2	TRBJ2-3	TRBD2	few	TGTGCCAGCAGCTTAGTATTCAGCGGGGGGGCTGGGGATACGCAGTATTTT	CASSLVFSGGAGDTQYF
TRBV15	TRBJ2-1	NA	NA	TGTGCCACCAGCACCCCGACGGGGGGCGGAGGCTCCTACAATGAGCAGTTCTTC	CATSTPTGGGGSYNEQFF
TRBV7-2	TRBJ1-2	TRBD1	NA	TGTGCCAGCAGCTTGGTTAGTGGGACAGCAACTAACTATGGCTACACCTTC	CASSLVSGTATNYGYTF
TRBV2	TRBJ1-2	NA	NA	TGTGCCAGCAGTGTGGAAAGGGACCGGGGGGGTAACTATGGCTACACCTTC	CASSVERDRGGNYGYTF
TRBV6-5	TRBJ1-6	TRBD1	NA	TGTGCCAGCGGACAGGGCACCTATAATTCACCCCTCCACTTT	CASGQGTYNSPLHF
TRBV12-5	TRBJ2-2	TRBD2	many	TGTGCTAGTGGTTTGGGTACTAGCGGACGAACCGGGGAGCTGTTTTTT	CASGLGTSGRTGELFF
TRBV18	TRBJ1-2	NA	NA	TGTGCCAGCTCACCCCAGCCAACTAATAACTATGGCTACACCTTC	CASSPQPTNNYGYTF
TRBV11-2	TRBJ1-1	NA	NA	TGTGCCAGCAGCTTTGGAGCAACGAACACTGAAGCTTTCTTT	CASSFGATNTEAFF
TRBV24-1	TRBJ2-3	NA	NA	TGTGCCACCAGTGCGGACAGCCACCGCACAGATACGCAGTATTTT	CATSADSHRTDTQYF
TRBV10-1	TRBJ2-1	TRBD2	NA	TGCGCCAGCAGTCCCGGGACTAGAGTTGAGCAGTTCTTC	CASSPGTRVEQFF
TRBV10-1	TRBJ2-7	TRBD1	NA	TGCGCCAGCAGCTTCCAGGGGGTCGGCGAGCAGTACTTC	CASSFQGVGEQYF
TRBV5-4	TRBJ2-1	NA	NA	TGTGCCAGCAGCCTCCAGGGCAACCGATTGGGTGAGCAGTTCTTC	CASSLQGNRLGEQFF
TRBV6-2/TRBV6-3	TRBJ2-1	TRBD2	NA	TGTGCCAGCAGCCCTATCCCCTTTCGGACTAGCGGGAGTCAGAGTGAGCAGTTCTTC	CASSPIPFRTSGSQSEQFF
TRBV6-4	TRBJ2-2	TRBD2	NA	TGTGCCAGCAGTGACGGACTAGCGGGCACCGGGGAGCTGTTTTTT	CASSDGLAGTGELFF
TRBV6-4	TRBJ2-1	TRBD2	NA	TGTGCCAGCAGTCTGACTAGCGGGCGTTACAATGAGCAGTTCTTC	CASSLTSGRYNEQFF
TRBV29-1	TRBJ2-5	NA	NA	TGCAGCCAAACCCGGGGGGCGAACCAAGAGACCCAGTACTTC	CSQTRGANQETQYF
TRBV19	TRBJ1-2	NA	NA	TGTGCCAGCAGCACCCGAGGACATCCTAGACACTATGGCTACACCTTC	CASSTRGHPRHYGYTF
TRBV7-6	TRBJ2-6	NA	NA	TGTGCCAGCAGCCCCTCTAACTCTGGGGCCAACGTCCTGACTTTC	CASSPSNSGANVLTF
TRBV4-3	TRBJ1-1	TRBD1	NA	TGCGCCAGCAGCCAAGGTGTCCCGGGACAGGGCACTGAAGCTTTCTTT	CASSQGVPGQGTEAFF
TRBV4-1	TRBJ2-1	NA	NA	TGCGCCAGCAGGGTCAGAGGGCCGTTCTTC	CASRVRGPFF
TRBV5-5	TRBJ1-3	NA	NA	TGTGCCAGCAGCCACCAGGACATTGAGGGAAACACCATATATTTT	CASSHQDIEGNTIYF
TRBV3-1/TRBV3-2	TRBJ1-4	TRBD1	NA	TGTGCCAGCAGCCCAGGGGGCTTAAATGAAAAACTGTTTTTT	CASSPGGLNEKLFF
TRBV5-1	TRBJ1-5	NA	NA	TGCGCCAAACCCACCGGTATTGGGAGGCCTCAGCCCCAGCATTTT	CAKPTGIGRPQPQHF
TRBV18	TRBJ1-2	NA	NA	TGTGCCAGCTCACCACAAGGACAACGCTATGGCTACACCTTC	CASSPQGQRYGYTF
TRBV12-3/TRBV12-4	TRBJ1-2	NA	once	TGTGCCAGCAGTTTAGGGTCCCAGGGGGGCTACACCTTC	CASSLGSQGGYTF
TRBV6-5	TRBJ2-3	NA	NA	TGTGCCAGCAGTCCTCGACAGACCACAGATACGCAGTATTTT	CASSPRQTTDTQYF
TRBV7-9	TRBJ2-1	NA	NA	TGTGCCAGCAGCTTAGCGTTTATCGGGAGCTCCTACAATGAGCAGTTCTTC	CASSLAFIGSSYNEQFF
TRBV11-2	TRBJ1-2	TRBD1	NA	TGTGCCAGCAGCCTGGACAGGGCTTATGGCTACACCTTC	CASSLDRAYGYTF
TRBV10-3	TRBJ2-5	NA	few	TGTGCCATCAGTGATTGGAGGGACCGGGAGACCCAGTACTTC	CAISDWRDRETQYF
TRBV11-2	TRBJ2-5	NA	NA	TGTGCCAGCAGCTTAGCTGTGCGGGGGACCCAGTACTTC	CASSLAVRGTQYF
TRBV11-2	TRBJ2-5	NA	NA	TGTGCCAGCAGCTTAGCGGCAGGGGAGACCCAGTACTTC	CASSLAAGETQYF
TRBV3-1/TRBV3-2	TRBJ1-1	TRBD1	NA	TGTGCCAGCAGCCAAGCCATGAACCGGGACAGGGTAGGCACTGAAGCTTTCTTT	CASSQAMNRDRVGTEAFF
TRBV12-3/TRBV12-4	TRBJ2-7	NA	NA	TGTGCCAGCAGTACATACGAGCAGTACTTC	CASSTYEQYF
TRBV19	TRBJ1-2	NA	NA	TGTGCCAGTAGTATAGATGAGGTAGGAGGCTACACCTTC	CASSIDEVGGYTF
TRBV4-3	TRBJ2-2	NA	NA	TGCGCCAGCAGCCAAGATCGGGGGACTCCCAGCGGGGAGCTGTTTTTT	CASSQDRGTPSGELFF
TRBV10-1	TRBJ1-1	NA	NA	TGCGCCAGCAGTGCCCAGGGCGAGGTATTAGGAGCTTTCTTT	CASSAQGEVLGAFF
TRBV4-3	TRBJ1-1	TRBD1	NA	TGCGCCAGCAGCCAAGACGGGACAGGAGAAGAACAAGCTTTCTTT	CASSQDGTGEEQAFF
TRBV5-4	TRBJ2-5	NA	NA	TGTGCCAGCAGCCCTCGGACTACCTACGGGGAGACCCAGTACTTC	CASSPRTTYGETQYF
TRBV6-5	TRBJ1-2	NA	NA	TGTGCCAGCAGTAGACAGTCTGGCTATGGCTACACCTTC	CASSRQSGYGYTF
TRBV19	TRBJ1-2	NA	NA	TGTGCCAGTAGTAAGGAGTTCCTCCCCTATGGCTACACCTTC	CASSKEFLPYGYTF
TRBV6-1	TRBJ2-5	NA	NA	TGTGCCAGCAGGGAACTAGCCGGGACACCCAAAGAGACCCAGTACTTC	CASRELAGTPKETQYF
TRBV6-2/TRBV6-3	TRBJ1-3	TRBD1	NA	TGTGCCAGCAGTCGAGGGGGCATTGGAAACACCATATATTTT	CASSRGGIGNTIYF
TRBV4-3	TRBJ1-1	NA	NA	TGCGCCAGCAGCTCAGGCGCTGGCAGGGGCACTGAAGCTTTCTTT	CASSSGAGRGTEAFF
TRBV5-6	TRBJ1-3	NA	once	TGTGCCAGCAGCTTTTGGGAGTTCTCTGGAAACACCATATATTTT	CASSFWEFSGNTIYF
TRBV5-1	TRBJ1-1	NA	NA	TGCGCCAGCAGCTTGGGAGATTACACTGAAGCTTTCTTT	CASSLGDYTEAFF
TRBV19	TRBJ2-1	NA	NA	TGTGCCAGTAGTATAGCTGAACGAGCTCCCGGGGGTGAGCAGTTCTTC	CASSIAERAPGGEQFF